This TCR beta chain was captured in a study of T cell responses to AZD1222 COVID-19 vaccine. General study findings and limits: Receipt of two AZD1222 doses was followed by a rise in Spike-specific TCR breadth and depth.

TCRdb keeps only in-frame clones here, not all; method: immunoSEQ multiplex PCR. The sample consists of about 160,000 clones, around nine tenths of them appearing once. This clone was seen just once. Its specificity is not known. Analysis merged second doses at about 4 or about 12 weeks. The sequence came from an adult who received the AZD1222 COVID-19 vaccine. The material was peripheral blood, obtained 28 days after the second AZD1222 dose.

This CDR3 is CASSWGTSGAHTGELFF. The DNA for the CDR3 is TGCGCCAGCAGCTGGGGGACTAGCGGGGCGCACACCGGGGAGCTGTTTTTT. The V call is TRBV5-1, the J call TRBJ2-2; 13 bases are a match to TRBD2. CDR3 length: 17 amino acids. The germline gives CDR1 SGHRS, CDR2 YFSETQ. V shed 3 bases and J 3 bases; nucleotides not matched to a gene: 5.